These T cell receptor beta chains were read from a single sample in a study of neoadjuvant anti-PD-1 for oral cavity cancer. The data were produced by immunoSEQ multiplex PCR, yet TCRdb's version contains in-frame clones alone and is incomplete. Found here are about 14,000 clones, approximately 70% of them singletons; the top ten hold approximately 3%. Sequenced material: PBMCs, taken before nivolumab (anti-PD-1) treatment. The receptors shown here come from a person aged 40 to 85 with oral cavity squamous cell carcinoma. The CDR3 runs from the conserved cysteine through the conserved F or W. The D gene is left open where the match is weak. Some rows mark clone size as missing; the rest say once, few, many or name a class of expanded clone.

>TRBJ1-1|TRBV30|TRBD1|few
CAWSEQGASTEAFF
TGTGCCTGGAGCGAACAGGGGGCAAGCACTGAAGCTTTCTTT
>TRBJ2-5|TRBV19|NA|NA
CASSIDYGAQAYF
TGTGCCAGTAGTATAGATTATGGGGCTCAAGCGTACTTC
>TRBJ2-7|TRBV11-2|TRBD1|NA
CASSTQGASYEQYF
TGTGCCAGCAGCACACAGGGGGCATCCTACGAGCAGTACTTC
>TRBJ1-5|TRBV6-5|NA|NA
CASSRGSSNQPQHF
TGTGCCAGCTCCCGAGGCAGCAGCAATCAGCCCCAGCATTTT
>TRBJ2-1|TRBV6-5|TRBD2|NA
CASSSGTSGSYNEQFF
TGTGCCAGCAGTTCGGGGACTAGCGGATCCTACAATGAGCAGTTCTTC
>TRBJ1-1|TRBV7-2|TRBD1|few
CASSSSRGRNTEAFF
TGTGCCAGCAGCTCCAGCAGGGGGCGGAACACTGAAGCTTTCTTT
>TRBJ2-5|TRBV6-5|NA|once
CASSYLVRAETQYF
TGTGCCAGCAGTTACTTGGTCCGGGCAGAGACCCAGTACTTC
>TRBJ2-1|TRBV11-2|TRBD2|once
CASSLGTSGRGSFEQFF
TGTGCCAGCAGCTTAGGGACTAGCGGGAGAGGATCGTTTGAGCAGTTCTTC
>TRBJ1-2|TRBV6-5|NA|NA
CASSYGQGLYGYTF
TGTGCCAGCAGTTACGGGCAGGGGCTCTATGGCTACACCTTC
>TRBJ2-2|TRBV4-1|TRBD2|few
CASSHRLAGGRNTGELFF
TGCGCCAGCAGCCACCGACTAGCGGGGGGCCGGAACACCGGGGAGCTGTTTTTT
>TRBJ1-1|TRBV20-1|NA|NA
CSAREGLEAFF
TGCAGTGCCCGCGAGGGCCTTGAAGCTTTCTTT
>TRBJ1-2|TRBV4-1|NA|few
CASSQVGRYGHGYTF
TGCGCCAGCAGCCAAGTCGGGAGGTATGGACATGGCTACACCTTC
>TRBJ1-1|TRBV6-1|NA|NA
CASSESRGQGWGAFF
TGTGCCAGCAGTGAATCCCGGGGACAAGGGTGGGGAGCTTTCTTT
>TRBJ1-2|TRBV6-1|NA|once
CASSLETASYGYTF
TGTGCCAGCAGTCTAGAGACAGCCAGTTATGGCTACACCTTC
>TRBJ2-2|TRBV2|NA|few
CASSEGGTGELFF
TGTGCCAGCAGTGAGGGGGGAACCGGGGAGCTGTTTTTT
>TRBJ2-7|TRBV19|NA|NA
CASSIDFGGPSYEQYF
TGTGCCAGTAGTATAGATTTTGGGGGACCGTCCTACGAGCAGTACTTC
>TRBJ1-2|TRBV7-2|NA|few
CASTHSRDRNYGYTF
TGTGCCAGCACTCACTCCCGCGACAGGAACTATGGCTACACCTTC
>TRBJ2-5|TRBV4-1|TRBD2|NA
CASSQVALAGGETQYF
TGCGCCAGCAGCCAAGTAGCCCTAGCGGGGGGGGAGACCCAGTACTTC
>TRBJ1-2|TRBV18|TRBD1|NA
CASSRAAGTGENYGYTF
TGTGCCAGCTCACGGGCCGCCGGGACAGGGGAGAACTATGGCTACACCTTC
>TRBJ1-3|TRBV5-1|NA|NA
CASSLGQPSGNTIYF
TGCGCCAGCAGCTTGGGACAGCCCTCTGGAAACACCATATATTTT
>TRBJ2-3|TRBV7-3|TRBD2|NA
CASSGRGADTQYF
TGTGCCAGCTCCGGGAGGGGTGCAGATACGCAGTATTTT
>TRBJ2-1|TRBV6-5|NA|NA
CASSYQGGEQFF
TGTGCCAGCAGTTACCAGGGAGGTGAGCAGTTCTTC
>TRBJ2-1|TRBV29-1|TRBD2|NA
CSVEMTSGGLEQFF
TGCAGCGTTGAAATGACTAGCGGGGGGTTAGAGCAGTTCTTC
>TRBJ1-2|TRBV18|NA|NA
CASSSLQGSHGYTF
TGTGCCAGCTCATCTCTACAGGGTTCGCATGGCTACACCTTC
>TRBJ1-5|TRBV10-2|NA|NA
CASSGRDYNQPQHF
TGCGCCAGCAGTGGTCGGGACTATAATCAGCCCCAGCATTTT
>TRBJ1-4|TRBV4-1|TRBD1|NA
CASSQEPGTAATNEKLFF
TGCGCCAGCAGCCAAGAACCCGGGACAGCCGCAACTAATGAAAAACTGTTTTTT
>TRBJ2-7|TRBV10-3|TRBD1|NA
CAISEGSGQGIYEQYF
TGTGCCATCAGTGAGGGGTCTGGACAGGGAATTTACGAGCAGTACTTC
>TRBJ2-1|TRBV10-3|TRBD1|few
CAISESLAGGYNEQFF
TGTGCCATCAGTGAGTCGCTGGCAGGGGGATACAATGAGCAGTTCTTC
>TRBJ1-1|TRBV29-1|NA|NA
CSVEKGGGTEAFF
TGCAGCGTTGAAAAAGGGGGGGGGACTGAAGCTTTCTTT
>TRBJ1-3|TRBV15|NA|NA
CATSRPSEGGNTIYF
TGTGCCACCAGCAGACCCTCCGAGGGTGGAAACACCATATATTTT
>TRBJ2-1|TRBV11-2|TRBD1|NA
CASSLRDRGSYNEQFF
TGTGCCAGCAGCTTACGGGACAGGGGCTCCTACAATGAGCAGTTCTTC
>TRBJ2-6|TRBV30|NA|NA
CARGSGANVLTF
TGTGCACGGGGGTCTGGGGCCAACGTCCTGACTTTC
>TRBJ1-6|TRBV9|NA|NA
CASSVDRAGSPLHF
TGTGCCAGCAGCGTAGATAGGGCGGGTTCACCCCTCCACTTT
>TRBJ1-1|TRBV25-1|NA|once
CASSPGGVLLAEAFF
TGTGCCAGCAGCCCCGGGGGCGTTCTCCTAGCTGAAGCTTTCTTT